The 16 T cell receptor beta chains presented below share a single source sample, sequenced in a study of T cell repertoires in cytomegalovirus infection. These receptors' antigens are unknown. MiXCR was run by TCRdb on the reads, yielding one entry per CDR3 protein. The sample has about half a million distinct CDR3 sequences, 33% seen once; the top ten hold 15% to 20%. The source was cultured PBMCs, collected from culture after CMV antigen stimulation. The receptors shown here come from a human donor in good health (CMV status not recorded). Some clones in this sample may be carry-over from other donors' samples.

The sample holds many counts of this clonotype. V is TRBV7-2 and J is TRBJ1-4, with a tentative D call TRBD1 (6 bases). V gave up 5 bases and J gave up 5 bases, with 15 bases separating them. CDR3 size: 15 residues. Germline values: CDR1 SGHTA, CDR2 FQGNSA. In DNA form, the CDR3 reads TGTGCCAGCAGCGCACAGGGAGTGGGGAATGAAAAACTGTTTTTT. Encoded protein: CASSAQGVGNEKLFF. Full variable domain (outside the CDR3, taken from reference TRBV7-2 and TRBJ1-4): GAGVSQSPSNKVTEKGKDVELRCDPISGHTALYWYRQSLGQGLEFLIYFQGNSAPDKSGLPSDRFSAERTGGSVSTLTIQRTQQEDSAVYLCASSAQGVGNEKLFFGSGTQLSVL.

The J gene is TRBJ1-4, the V gene TRBV7-3; no firm D call. Trimming left V 5 bases short and J 8 bases short, with 6 bases between. Per germline, CDR1 SGHTA and CDR2 FQGTGA. The CDR3 is made up of 11 amino acids. DNA of the CDR3: TGTGCCAGCAGCGACGCAGAAAAACTGTTTTTT. The encoded protein is CASSDAEKLFF.

This clonotype was counted only a few times. The V call is TRBV4-1, the J call TRBJ1-5; D ambiguous. V lost 1 base and J 7 bases, leaving 11 bases between the germline ends. There are 14 residues in the CDR3. Germline CDR1 reads MGHRA; CDR2 reads YSYEKL. Here the CDR3 reads CASSQGTGLQPQHF. CDR3 sequence (DNA): TGCGCCAGCAGCCAAGGAACGGGCCTACAGCCCCAGCATTTT.

This clonotype was seen more than once but under ten times. The chain employs TRBV4-1 and TRBJ2-4; perhaps TRBD2 as D (5 bases). Trimming removed 3 bases from V and 3 bases from J, with 15 bases in between. CDR3 size: 16 residues. Germline loops: CDR1 MGHRA, CDR2 YSYEKL. CDR3 amino acids: CASSHSDGIYKNIQYF. The CDR3 DNA follows: TGCGCCAGCAGCCACTCCGACGGGATCTACAAAAACATTCAGTACTTC.

This clonotype has just a few counts. The gene calls are TRBV20-1 and TRBJ2-3, with a possible D match to TRBD2 (5 bases). This CDR3 is 16 amino acids long. Looked up from germline, CDR1 is DFQATT and CDR2 is SNEGSKA (reference sequence). Deletions cut 0 bases from V and 0 bases from J, with 13 bases between. CDR3 DNA sequence: TGCAGTGCTAGAGATGACTCCCGGACTAGCACAGATACGCAGTATTTT. As protein: CSARDDSRTSTDTQYF.

The chain has TRBV27 and TRBJ1-3; D is unresolved. CDR3 length: 14 residues. Trimming took 3 bases from V and 4 from J, leaving 10 bases between them. Germline V gene data show CDR1 as MNHEY and CDR2 as SMNVEV (reference sequence). CDR3 bases: TGTGCCAGCAGTTTGAACCCTTGGGGAAACACCATATATTTT. Protein sequence: CASSLNPWGNTIYF.

The chain employs TRBV29-1 and TRBJ2-1; weak D call: TRBD1 (6 bases). The CDR3 runs to 15 residues. Germline V lookup: CDR1 SQVTM, CDR2 ANQGSEA. The DNA of the CDR3 is TGCACCGTCGTTCAGGGGCCTGTGGGCTACAATGAGCAGTTCTTC. It encodes CTVVQGPVGYNEQFF.

The V gene is TRBV4-3, the J gene TRBJ2-1; either TRBD1 or TRBD2 may supply D (5 bases each). Germline CDR1 and CDR2: LGHNA and YSLEER. V dropped 0 bases and J dropped 4 bases, with 13 bases sitting between them. The CDR3 is 16 residues long. CDR3 protein: CASSQDGTETYNEQFF. The DNA of the CDR3 is TGCGCCAGCAGCCAAGACGGGACCGAAACTTACAATGAGCAGTTCTTC.

The J gene is TRBJ2-7, the V gene TRBV7-2; D gene uncertain. In germline, CDR1 is SGHTA, CDR2 FQGNSA. The V end was cut by 3 bases, the J end by 4 bases, with 13 bases between. The CDR3 runs to 14 residues. CDR3 coding DNA: TGTGCCAGCAGCTTTGCTAGGTTGGGGTACGAGCAGTACTTC. This encodes CASSFARLGYEQYF.

There are a few counts of this clonotype. J is TRBJ1-2 and V is TRBV7-9; D unresolved. The CDR3 has 12 residues. The germline V and J ends were trimmed by 5 bases and 2 bases, with 6 bases remaining between them. Germline CDR1 reads SEHNR; CDR2 reads FQNEAQ (reference sequence). The CDR3 bases are TGTGCCAGCAGCCTCCCGAACTATGGCTACACCTTC. Its protein product is CASSLPNYGYTF.

The J gene is TRBJ2-3, the V gene TRBV4-3; TRBD2 matches 9 bases. The CDR3 spans 16 residues. Germline trimming cut 0 bases from V and 4 bases from J; bases unmatched to any gene: 5. Germline V gene data show CDR1 as LGHNA and CDR2 as YSLEER. The CDR3 sequence is CASSQDSSGRPDTQYF. CDR3 DNA: TGCGCCAGCAGCCAAGATAGTAGCGGGAGACCAGATACGCAGTATTTT.

The CDR3 DNA reads as TGCGCCAGCAGTGAAAGTAGGGGAGCCGAGCAGTACGTC. Protein sequence: CASSESRGAEQYV. The chain uses TRBV10-2 and TRBJ2-7, with D possibly being TRBD1 or TRBD2 (5 bases each). Trimming shortened V by 3 bases and J by 6 bases, and 12 bases separated the two germline ends. CDR1 and CDR2 (germline): WSHSY, SAAADI. The CDR3 runs 13 residues.

There are a few counts of this clonotype. The gene calls are TRBV28 and TRBJ2-1; a weak D match, TRBD2 (5 bases). V lost 3 bases and J 9 bases, leaving 12 bases between the germline ends. This CDR3 has 13 residues. Germline CDR1 is MDHEN and CDR2 is SYDVKM. The CDR3 here is CASSLDPRGEQFF. CDR3 in DNA: TGTGCCAGCAGTTTGGATCCCCGGGGTGAGCAGTTCTTC.

This clonotype was seen a few times. The chain recombines TRBV6-5 with TRBJ1-4; the match to TRBD1 covers 8 bases. The CDR3 spans 16 residues. Losses at the gene ends were 2 bases for V and 7 bases for J; bases not matched to a gene: 9. CDR1 MNHEY and CDR2 SVGAGI come from the germline V gene. This CDR3 reads CASSYGTGQGSEKLFF. For the CDR3, the DNA is TGTGCCAGCAGTTACGGAACCGGACAGGGAAGTGAAAAACTGTTTTTT.

There are many counts of this clonotype. The chain recombines TRBV7-8 with TRBJ2-3, with no clear D. This CDR3 contains 12 residues. Germline CDR1 is SGHVS and CDR2 is FQNEAQ. The V end lost 5 bases, the J end lost 0 bases, and 3 bases lay between the germline ends. CDR3: CASSGSTDTQYF. The CDR3 DNA reads as TGTGCCAGCAGCGGGAGCACAGATACGCAGTATTTT.

V gene TRBV29-1 combines with J gene TRBJ2-3; D is unresolved. The germline CDR1 and CDR2 sequences are SQVTM and ANQGSEA. CDR3 length: 14 amino acids. With 3 bases removed from V and 6 bases from J, the gap between germline ends came to 16 bases. CDR3 region: CSVDRLTGLDTQYF. CDR3 coding DNA: TGCAGCGTTGACCGACTTACTGGGTTGGATACGCAGTATTTT.